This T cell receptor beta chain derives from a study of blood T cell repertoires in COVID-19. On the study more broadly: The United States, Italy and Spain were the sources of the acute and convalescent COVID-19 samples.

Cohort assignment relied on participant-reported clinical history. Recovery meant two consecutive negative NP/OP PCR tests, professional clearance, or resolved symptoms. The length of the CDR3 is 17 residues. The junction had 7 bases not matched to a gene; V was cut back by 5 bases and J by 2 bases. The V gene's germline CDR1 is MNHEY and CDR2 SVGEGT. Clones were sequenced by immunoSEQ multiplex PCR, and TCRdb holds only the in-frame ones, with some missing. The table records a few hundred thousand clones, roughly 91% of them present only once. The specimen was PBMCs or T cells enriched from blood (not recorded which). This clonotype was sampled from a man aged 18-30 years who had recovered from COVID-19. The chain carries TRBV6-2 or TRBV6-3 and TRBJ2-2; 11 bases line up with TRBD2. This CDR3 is CASSQTSGGVNTGELFF. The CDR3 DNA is TGTGCCAGCAGTCAAACTAGCGGGGGAGTTAACACCGGGGAGCTGTTTTTT.